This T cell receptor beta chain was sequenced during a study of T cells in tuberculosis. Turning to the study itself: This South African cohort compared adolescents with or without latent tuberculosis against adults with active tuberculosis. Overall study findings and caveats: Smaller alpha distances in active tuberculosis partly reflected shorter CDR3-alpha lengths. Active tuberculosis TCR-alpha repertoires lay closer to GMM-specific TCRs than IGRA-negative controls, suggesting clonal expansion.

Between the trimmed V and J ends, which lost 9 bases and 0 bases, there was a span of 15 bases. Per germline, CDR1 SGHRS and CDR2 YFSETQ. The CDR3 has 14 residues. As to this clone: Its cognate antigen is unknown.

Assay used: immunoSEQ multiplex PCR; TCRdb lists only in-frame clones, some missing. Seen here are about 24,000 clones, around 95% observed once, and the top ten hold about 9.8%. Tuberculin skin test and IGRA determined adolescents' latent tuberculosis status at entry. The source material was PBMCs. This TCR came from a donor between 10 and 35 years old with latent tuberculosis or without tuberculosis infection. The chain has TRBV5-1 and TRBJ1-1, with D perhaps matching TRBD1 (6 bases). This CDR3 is CATNDGDMNTEAFF. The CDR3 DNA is TGCGCCACCAACGACGGGGACATGAACACTGAAGCTTTCTTT. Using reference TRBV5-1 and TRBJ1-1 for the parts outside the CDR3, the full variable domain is KAGVTQTPRYLIKTRGQQVTLSCSPISGHRSVSWYQQTPGQGLQFLFEYFSETQRNKGNFPGRFSGRQFSNSRSEMNVSTLELGDSALYLCATNDGDMNTEAFFGQGTRLTVV.